Shown below are 2 T cell receptor beta chains from a single sample sequenced in a study of shared clonotypes between healthy human individuals. This table comes from immunoSEQ multiplex PCR, and its TCRdb copy is limited to in-frame clones, with some not included. The sample holds about 510,000 clones, 75% to 80% seen once. The sequencing input was PBMCs. These TCRs come from a woman aged 35 to 49 in good health. Some clones in this sample may be carry-over from other donors' samples.

Notes on this clone: The junction and the germline gene differ at one end; a read error may be behind it. This rearrangement joins TRBV4-3 to TRBJ2-2; TRBD2 matches 10 bases. The CDR3 sequence is 15 residues long. Germline V lookup: CDR1 LGHNA, CDR2 YSLEER. DNA for the CDR3: TGCGCCAGCAGCCGAACTAGCGGGAACCCCGGGGAGCTGTTTTTT. This encodes CASSRTSGNPGELFF.

Of note for this clone: Its ends do not fully match the called genes, so a read error is possible. The chain joins TRBV7-7 to TRBJ2-7; 7 nucleotides align to TRBD1. This CDR3 contains 15 residues. Germline CDR1 and CDR2: SSHAT and FNYEAQ (reference sequence). The CDR3 sequence: CASSLGTGTEYEQYF. In DNA form, the CDR3 reads TGTGCTAGCAGCTTGGGCACCGGGACAGAGTACGAGCAGTACTTC.